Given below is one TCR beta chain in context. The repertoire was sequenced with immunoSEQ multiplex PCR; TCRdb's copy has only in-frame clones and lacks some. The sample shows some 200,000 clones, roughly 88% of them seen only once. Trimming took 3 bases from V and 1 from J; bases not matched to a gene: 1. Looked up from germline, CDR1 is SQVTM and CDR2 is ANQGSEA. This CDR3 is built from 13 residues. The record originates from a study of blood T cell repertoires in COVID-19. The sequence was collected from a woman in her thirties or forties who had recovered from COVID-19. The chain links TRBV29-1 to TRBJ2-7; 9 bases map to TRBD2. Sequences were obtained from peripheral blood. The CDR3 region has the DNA TGCAGCGTTGAGACTAGCGGTTCCTACGAGCAGTACTTC. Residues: CSVETSGSYEQYF.